A selection of T cell receptor beta chains follows, all from one sample in a study of blood T cell repertoires in COVID-19. The assay was immunoSEQ multiplex PCR, and TCRdb's table has in-frame clones only and misses some. The table lists fewer than 80,000 clones, 80% to 85% of them singletons. The specimen was peripheral blood. The receptors were sampled from a woman of 80 years or more with acute or convalescent COVID-19. Both conserved end residues are part of each CDR3. Each record gives: clone size, V gene, J gene, D gene, CDR3 protein, CDR3 DNA. The D gene is left open where the match is weak. The size field is filled for only some rows; it gives once, few, many or a size class.

.	TRBV7-8	TRBJ1-1	.	CASSPRLATEAFF	TGTGCCAGCAGCCCACGACTGGCCACTGAAGCTTTCTTT
.	TRBV10-3	TRBJ2-3	TRBD1	CASLPGQGSQDTQYF	TGTGCCAGCTTACCGGGACAGGGGTCTCAAGATACGCAGTATTTT
.	TRBV11-2	TRBJ1-6	.	CASSFEQGNSPLHF	TGTGCCAGCAGCTTCGAACAGGGCAATTCACCCCTCCACTTT
.	TRBV20-1	TRBJ2-7	.	CSAGDGTYEQYF	TGCAGTGCTGGTGACGGTACCTACGAGCAGTACTTC
.	TRBV5-1	TRBJ1-1	.	CASSLTGTFTEAFF	TGCGCCAGCAGCTTAACAGGGACGTTCACTGAAGCTTTCTTT
.	TRBV5-1	TRBJ2-1	TRBD2	CASSLASGSYNEQFF	TGCGCCAGCAGCTTGGCTAGCGGGAGCTACAATGAGCAGTTCTTC
.	TRBV19	TRBJ1-1	.	CASSNQHRENTEAFF	TGTGCCAGTAGCAATCAACACAGGGAGAACACTGAAGCTTTCTTT
.	TRBV13	TRBJ1-1	.	CASSVTGKKNTEAFF	TGTGCCAGCAGCGTCACAGGGAAAAAGAACACTGAAGCTTTCTTT
.	TRBV5-6	TRBJ1-2	.	CASSSIGVRSYGYTF	TGTGCCAGCAGCTCGATCGGGGTGAGATCCTATGGCTACACCTTC
.	TRBV6-5	TRBJ2-7	TRBD1	CASRGTGALGEQYF	TGTGCCAGCAGAGGGACAGGCGCCCTCGGCGAGCAGTACTTC
.	TRBV2	TRBJ2-5	TRBD2	CASSDPAGVPKTQYF	TGTGCCAGCAGTGACCCAGCGGGGGTTCCGAAGACCCAGTACTTC
.	TRBV3-1/TRBV3-2	TRBJ2-3	.	CASSQARGDWRVRDTQYF	TGTGCCAGCAGCCAAGCGCGCGGGGACTGGAGGGTAAGAGATACGCAGTATTTT
.	TRBV5-1	TRBJ1-2	TRBD1	CASSVGQGYGYTF	TGCGCCAGCAGCGTCGGACAGGGGTATGGCTACACCTTC
.	TRBV30	TRBJ1-2	.	CACGVYGGYTF	TGTGCCTGCGGGGTGTACGGAGGCTACACCTTC
.	TRBV25-1	TRBJ1-1	.	CASRLGQNTEAFF	TGTGCCAGCAGACTCGGACAGAACACTGAAGCTTTCTTT
.	TRBV5-6	TRBJ1-3	TRBD1	CASRPQTGYSGNTIYF	TGTGCCAGCAGACCTCAGACAGGGTACTCTGGAAACACCATATATTTT
.	TRBV4-1	TRBJ2-3	.	CASSSGARGSTDTQYF	TGCGCCAGCAGCTCAGGGGCGCGTGGGTCCACAGATACGCAGTATTTT
.	TRBV11-3	TRBJ2-6	.	CASSLGSSPGANVLTF	TGTGCCAGCAGCTTAGGTAGCTCTCCTGGGGCCAACGTCCTGACTTTC
once	TRBV11-2	TRBJ2-6	.	CASSITGGAGANVLTF	TGTGCCAGCAGCATCACCGGTGGGGCAGGGGCCAACGTCCTGACTTTC
.	TRBV10-3	TRBJ2-5	TRBD1	CAIKNTGTAEETQYF	TGTGCCATCAAAAACACCGGGACAGCTGAAGAGACCCAGTACTTC
.	TRBV5-1	TRBJ2-1	.	CASSPIPFGSKDEQFF	TGCGCCAGCAGCCCCATCCCCTTCGGGAGTAAAGATGAGCAGTTCTTC
many	TRBV6-5	TRBJ2-7	TRBD2	CASSGLVGEQYF	TGTGCCAGCAGCGGACTAGTGGGCGAGCAGTACTTC
.	TRBV15	TRBJ2-3	TRBD1	CATSSALGQFGTDTQYF	TGTGCCACCAGCAGCGCCCTGGGACAGTTTGGCACAGATACGCAGTATTTT
.	TRBV5-1	TRBJ2-3	.	CASSFTGDQRGTQYF	TGCGCCAGCAGCTTTACGGGGGACCAGAGGGGTACGCAGTATTTT
.	TRBV5-1	TRBJ2-6	TRBD2	CASSLWTSGGSGANVLTF	TGCGCCAGCAGCTTATGGACTAGCGGGGGCTCTGGGGCCAACGTCCTGACTTTC
.	TRBV19	TRBJ2-6	TRBD1	CASSTSRQGAKRRSGANVLTF	TGTGCCAGTAGTACGTCTCGACAGGGGGCGAAGAGGAGGTCTGGGGCCAACGTCCTGACTTTC
.	TRBV27	TRBJ2-3	.	CASRGYSEDTQYF	TGTGCCAGCAGAGGCTACAGTGAAGATACGCAGTATTTT
.	TRBV2	TRBJ2-1	TRBD2	CASSVLAGGQDEQFF	TGTGCCAGCAGTGTTCTGGCGGGGGGGCAAGATGAGCAGTTCTTC
.	TRBV7-6	TRBJ1-2	.	CASSPEVTSNYGYTF	TGTGCCAGCAGCCCCGAGGTGACTTCCAACTATGGCTACACCTTC
.	TRBV6-5	TRBJ2-2	.	CASSRTPTQGELFF	TGTGCCAGCAGCCGGACACCGACGCAAGGGGAGCTGTTTTTT
.	TRBV5-6	TRBJ2-3	.	CASSRTIASTDTQYF	TGTGCCAGCAGTAGGACTATTGCGAGCACAGATACGCAGTATTTT
.	TRBV15	TRBJ2-7	.	CATSRGGQGSYEQYF	TGTGCCACCAGCAGAGGGGGGCAGGGCTCCTACGAGCAGTACTTC
.	TRBV25-1	TRBJ2-1	TRBD2	CASSDLAGFSYNEQFF	TGTGCCAGCAGTGATTTAGCGGGGTTTTCCTACAATGAGCAGTTCTTC
once	TRBV2	TRBJ1-5	TRBD1	CASSGQGFSQPQHF	TGTGCCAGCAGTGGACAGGGGTTTAGCCAGCCCCAGCATTTT
.	TRBV6-5	TRBJ2-7	.	CASSYSRDTAYEQYF	TGTGCCAGCAGTTACTCCCGGGACACGGCCTACGAGCAGTACTTC
.	TRBV7-8	TRBJ2-7	TRBD1	CASTLTGTGRTEQYF	TGTGCCAGCACCCTTACTGGGACAGGAAGAACCGAGCAGTACTTC
.	TRBV6-1	TRBJ2-3	.	CASSGNRGGSGTDTQYF	TGTGCCAGCAGTGGGAATCGAGGGGGTTCAGGCACAGATACGCAGTATTTT
.	TRBV6-6	TRBJ2-3	.	CASRTTGGRPDTQYF	TGTGCCAGCAGAACCACTGGGGGCCGCCCAGATACGCAGTATTTT
.	TRBV19	TRBJ1-5	TRBD1	CASIRTGNSNQPQHF	TGTGCCAGTATTAGGACAGGTAATAGCAATCAGCCCCAGCATTTT
.	TRBV5-5	TRBJ1-4	.	CASSSTTKGNFSF	TGTGCCAGCAGCTCGACGACAAAGGGGAACTTTTCTTTT
few	TRBV19	TRBJ1-3	.	CASEIQGSGNTIYF	TGTGCCAGCGAAATACAGGGATCTGGAAACACCATATATTTT
once	TRBV7-3	TRBJ2-2	TRBD1	CASSLAGGQVGGELFF	TGTGCCAGCAGCTTGGCAGGGGGCCAAGTCGGCGGGGAGCTGTTTTTT
.	TRBV6-5	TRBJ1-1	.	CASSRGRGNTEAFF	TGTGCCAGCAGTCGAGGGAGGGGGAACACTGAAGCTTTCTTT
.	TRBV11-2	TRBJ1-6	.	CASSFTTGPLHF	TGTGCCAGCAGCTTCACCACGGGGCCCCTCCACTTT
few	TRBV24-1	TRBJ2-1	.	CATSDRDTVTYNEQFF	TGTGCCACCAGTGATCGGGACACCGTCACCTACAATGAGCAGTTCTTC
.	TRBV18	TRBJ1-5	.	CASSPDRLDSNQPQHF	TGTGCCAGCTCACCAGACAGGCTCGATAGCAATCAGCCCCAGCATTTT
once	TRBV6-6	TRBJ1-5	.	CASSYKGSGSNQPQHF	TGTGCCAGCAGTTATAAGGGGTCAGGGAGCAATCAGCCCCAGCATTTT
few	TRBV19	TRBJ2-5	TRBD1	CASSPTDGQVQETQYF	TGTGCCAGTAGTCCCACAGACGGACAGGTACAAGAGACCCAGTACTTC
.	TRBV11-2	TRBJ1-3	TRBD1	CASSPGTGDGNTIYF	TGTGCCAGCAGCCCCGGGACAGGGGATGGAAACACCATATATTTT
many	TRBV25-1	TRBJ1-4	.	CASSELNEKLFF	TGTGCCAGCAGTGAACTTAATGAAAAACTGTTTTTT
.	TRBV5-5	TRBJ1-1	.	CASSLVRETEAFF	TGTGCCAGCAGCTTGGTACGGGAAACTGAAGCTTTCTTT
.	TRBV5-1	TRBJ1-1	TRBD1	CASSFGTGATEAFF	TGCGCCAGCAGCTTCGGGACAGGGGCGACTGAAGCTTTCTTT
.	TRBV4-1	TRBJ1-4	.	CASSQDLSEKLFF	TGCGCCAGCAGCCAAGATTTAAGCGAAAAACTGTTTTTT
.	TRBV19	TRBJ1-5	.	CASSIHRRVSNSNQPQHF	TGTGCCAGTAGTATCCACCGGCGGGTCAGCAATAGCAATCAGCCCCAGCATTTT
medium-sized	TRBV6-5	TRBJ1-2	.	CASSYSQGSLGGYTF	TGTGCCAGCAGTTACAGTCAGGGTAGTCTCGGCGGCTACACCTTC
once	TRBV11-2	TRBJ2-5	.	CASSLSQGTLAQETQYF	TGTGCCAGCAGCTTAAGCCAGGGGACCTTAGCCCAAGAGACCCAGTACTTC
once	TRBV7-9	TRBJ2-7	TRBD1	CASSLSYVDRATYEQYF	TGTGCCAGCAGCTTAAGTTATGTGGACAGGGCCACCTACGAGCAGTACTTC
once	TRBV6-5	TRBJ2-3	.	CAIQSSTDTQYF	TGTGCCATCCAGTCCAGCACAGATACGCAGTATTTT
.	TRBV6-4	TRBJ2-7	TRBD2	CASSVQPGLAVYEQYF	TGTGCCAGCAGTGTTCAACCGGGACTAGCGGTCTACGAGCAGTACTTC